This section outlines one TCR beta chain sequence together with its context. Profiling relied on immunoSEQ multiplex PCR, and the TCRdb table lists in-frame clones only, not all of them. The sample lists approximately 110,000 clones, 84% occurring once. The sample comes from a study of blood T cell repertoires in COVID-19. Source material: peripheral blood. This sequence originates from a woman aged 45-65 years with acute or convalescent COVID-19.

CDR3 DNA sequence: TGTGCCAGCGGGCCAACCTACGAGCAGTACTTC. Translated, it gives CASGPTYEQYF. The rearrangement uses TRBV6-6 and TRBJ2-7; D is undetermined. Germline V lookup: CDR1 MNHNY, CDR2 SVGAGI (reference sequence). The V end was cut by 8 bases, the J end by 2 bases, with 7 bases between. CDR3 length equals 11 residues.